This TCR beta chain was sequenced during a study of blood T cell repertoires in COVID-19 (dated by TCRdb to about 2020). The study in broad terms: Samples from collaborators originated in the United States, Italy and Spain and spanned both the acute and convalescent phases of COVID-19. Subjects who had been exposed to COVID-19, were actively infected with it, or had recovered from it provided the deeply sampled blood TCRbeta repertoires that made up the dataset. The repertoires were released in a freely available public database intended as a resource for research on the immune response to SARS-CoV-2. The prospective study material was composed of cDNA or gDNA derived from T cells, B-cell-depleted T cells, or PBMCs. Nearly every sample came with metadata listing a de-identified subject ID, COVID-19 status, age in years and sex. Where available, HLA class I and class II types were obtained from metadata supplied by the sample provider rather than from assay-based typing. Samples came from the ongoing ImmuneRACE study (first 160 participants) plus 1,254 subjects from 6 global collaborators.

Reading the germline V gene gives CDR1 SGHTA and CDR2 FQGTGA. The CDR3 holds 17 amino acids from the cysteine to the phenylalanine. The kept DNA is CDR3 alone, 51 bases in frame from the first base. V and J lose 1 base and 0 bases, and a span of 15 bases separates them. Paper-wide results and their limitations: The amount of clinical and demographic metadata varied by source and participant and was provided uncurated.

In Seattle, one collaborating source enrolled patients while the infection was active and tracked those patients longitudinally over the course of disease. Each collaborating institution followed its own protocols to collect whole blood in K2EDTA tubes. Collaborator samples were shipped for TCRbeta analysis as frozen whole blood, isolated PBMCs, or DNA extracted from either sample type. TCRbeta CDR3 regions were amplified from genomic DNA using the immunoSEQ Assay, a bias-controlled multiplex PCR. As for the authors' bioinformatics: Nucleated cell counts per sample were estimated from amplification of reference gene primers within the assay. To quantify the absolute abundance of each unique TCRbeta CDR3 rearrangement, sequence reads were collapsed and filtered. For each sample, productive Simpson clonality was calculated by taking the square root of Simpson's diversity index across productive rearrangements. The table comes from immuneACCESS by way of TCRdb, which keeps in-frame sequences with V and J called. Part of the clones is missing from these tables; in studies checked, under half for an unresolved V gene and the rest for unknown reasons. V and J calls plus clone size are reproduced from that table; the DNA served to infer D and trimming. This sample lists about 350,000 clones; 75% to 90% were detected once. Of the sample, roughly 6.6% falls within the top ten clones.

About this clone itself: It lacks a known antigen. Base qualities are not recorded, but no much larger clone differs from it by a single base.

This sequence uses TRBV7-3 and TRBJ1-1; perhaps TRBD1 is the D gene, with 5 bases matching. This clonotype originated in a woman aged 55-70 years with COVID-19, enrolled during active disease. Input material: peripheral blood. This receptor carries the CDR3 CASSLNPTRAVNTEAFF. The DNA is TGTGCCAGCAGCTTAAATCCCACCAGGGCGGTGAACACTGAAGCTTTCTTT. With the portions outside the CDR3 filled from the reference TRBV7-3 and TRBJ1-1 genes, the complete variable region becomes GAGVSQTPSNKVTEKGKYVELRCDPISGHTALYWYRQSLGQGPEFLIYFQGTGAADDSGLPNDRFFAVRPEGSVSTLKIQRTERGDSAVYLCASSLNPTRAVNTEAFFGQGTRLTVV.